A selection of T cell receptor beta chains follows, all from one sample in a study of T cells expressing NK-cell markers. TCRdb re-called the 5' RACE reads and shows each CDR3 protein once, DNA omitted. The listing records around 14,000 distinct CDR3 sequences. Sequencing used blood T cells: a sorted CD56 or NKG2C T cell subset, CD4+ or CD8+ T cells, or bulk PBMC T cells (not recorded which). All receptors come from a man aged 18-70 years in good health. CDR3s include the opening cysteine and the closing phenylalanine or tryptophan. Each record gives: J gene, V gene, CDR3 protein.

>TRBJ2-3|TRBV2
CASSEGDRGTDTQYF
>TRBJ2-3|TRBV7-8
CASSSGTSSTSTDTQYF
>TRBJ2-3|TRBV7-9
CASSLSTRTDTQYF
>TRBJ1-5|TRBV13
CASSPGGGSNQPQHF
>TRBJ2-7|TRBV6-2/TRBV6-3
CASSYRTPPWQYF
>TRBJ2-3|TRBV20-1
CSATSGRADTQYF
>TRBJ1-2|TRBV7-9
CASTPFGRGFYGYTF
>TRBJ2-5|TRBV20-1
CSAVPGQGALQTQYF
>TRBJ2-7|TRBV12-3/TRBV12-4
CASSPLRGVGYEQYF
>TRBJ1-5|TRBV12-3/TRBV12-4
CASSWGQGRSQPQHF